The next 27 T cell receptor beta chains were all read from a single sample in a study of cytomegalovirus exposure and HLA in healthy donors. PCR employed 60 Vbeta and 13 Jbeta primers. Profiling relied on immunoSEQ multiplex PCR, and the TCRdb table lists in-frame clones only, not all of them. Of over 200,000 clones in the sample, around 76% were seen once. Sequencing was carried out using PBMCs. The receptors were sampled from a man aged 35 to 55 in good health and CMV-seropositive.

V gene TRBV27 combines with J gene TRBJ2-3, with 13 positions matching TRBD2. Trimming at V came to 5 bases and at J to 2 bases, leaving 7 bases not matched to a gene. This CDR3 has 17 residues. Germline V gene lookup returns CDR1 MNHEY and CDR2 SMNVEV (reference sequence). This CDR3 is CASSTSGLAGVTDTQYF. As DNA, the CDR3 is TGTGCCAGCAGTACTTCTGGACTAGCGGGAGTCACAGATACGCAGTATTTT.

The CDR3 here is CAWSVRYNEQFF. In nucleotides, the CDR3 is TGTGCCTGGAGTGTCAGGTACAATGAGCAGTTCTTC. This chain joins TRBV30 and TRBJ2-1; D uncertain. The CDR3 is 12 residues long. The germline gives CDR1 GTSNPN, CDR2 SVGIG (reference sequence). V was pared by 0 bases and J by 4 bases, with 4 bases between.

This chain's CDR3 is CASSGRGSNNYGYTF. In DNA form, the CDR3 reads TGTGCCAGCAGCGGCCGGGGATCAAACAACTATGGCTACACCTTC. J is TRBJ1-2 and V is TRBV6-1; D call uncertain. From germline, CDR1 is MNHNS and CDR2 SASEGT. CDR3 size: 15 residues. Deletions cut 6 bases from V and 2 bases from J, with 16 bases between.

V usage is TRBV2 and J usage is TRBJ2-5; D perhaps matches TRBD2 (5 bases). V was clipped by 0 bases and J by 5 bases, with 10 bases between them. The CDR3 totals 14 residues. In germline, CDR1 is SNHLY, CDR2 FYNNEI. CDR3 protein: CASSEARGWETQYF. CDR3 sequence (DNA): TGTGCCAGCAGTGAAGCGCGCGGGTGGGAGACCCAGTACTTC.

The chain employs TRBV19 and TRBJ2-1, with 10 positions matching TRBD2. The V gene end was trimmed by 3 bases and the J gene end by 0 bases; junction bases not matched to a gene: 11. The CDR3 is made up of 19 amino acids. Germline V CDR1 and CDR2: LNHDA, SQIVND (reference sequence). CDR3 in DNA: TGTGCCAGTAGTATCCCCGGGACTAGCGCCACTGCCTCCTACAATGAGCAGTTCTTC. This translates into CASSIPGTSATASYNEQFF.

The V and J genes are TRBV6-5 and TRBJ1-1; D is uncertain. The V end lost 2 bases, the J end lost 5 bases, and 9 bases lay between the germline ends. The germline V gene has CDR1 MNHEY and CDR2 SVGAGI. CDR3 length: 13 amino acids. The CDR3 DNA reads TGTGCCAGCAGTTACGGGCGGGGTACTGAAGCTTTCTTT. It yields the protein CASSYGRGTEAFF.

The chain has TRBV5-4 and TRBJ1-1; tentatively, D is TRBD1 (6 bases). Germline V gene data show CDR1 as SGHNT and CDR2 as YYREEE (reference sequence). The germline V and J ends were trimmed by 1 base and 10 bases, with 20 bases remaining between them. This CDR3 contains 15 residues. The CDR3 nucleotides read TGTGCCAGCAGCTTGAATCAGGGGCTCCTTGTGCCAGCTTTCTTT. Translation: CASSLNQGLLVPAFF. The entire variable domain, with the rest obtained from reference TRBV5-4 and TRBJ1-1, is as follows: ETGVTQSPTHLIKTRGQQVTLRCSSQSGHNTVSWYQQALGQGPQFIFQYYREEENGRGNFPPRFSGLQFPNYSSELNVNALELDDSALYLCASSLNQGLLVPAFFGQGTRLTVV.

The chain has TRBV7-9 and TRBJ2-3; TRBD1 might be the D (6 bases). The V gene's germline CDR1 is SEHNR and CDR2 FQNEAQ (reference sequence). This CDR3 has 16 residues. Trimming shortened V by 1 base and J by 2 bases, and 13 bases separated the two germline ends. The CDR3 region has the DNA TGTGCCAGCAGCTTAGTGACAGGCCTTTCCACAGATACGCAGTATTTT. Translated, it gives CASSLVTGLSTDTQYF.

This clone was seen only once. This chain links TRBV7-8 with TRBJ2-1, with 8 bases aligning to TRBD2. The CDR3 runs to 15 residues. V gave up 6 bases and J gave up 2 bases; unmatched junction bases: 6. Germline V gene sequence: CDR1 SGHVS, CDR2 FQNEAQ. The CDR3 DNA reads TGTGCCAGCAGGGTAAGCGGGAGCGCCTACAATGAGCAGTTCTTC. Translating it yields CASRVSGSAYNEQFF.

This sequence joins TRBV5-6 and TRBJ2-5; tentative D call: TRBD2 (6 bases). The CDR3 is 14 amino acids. Germline CDR1 and CDR2: SGHDT and YYEEEE. With 0 bases removed from V and 5 bases from J, the gap between germline ends came to 11 bases. The CDR3 nucleotides are TGTGCCAGCAGCTTGGATCAGCGGGCGGAGACCCAGTACTTC. Protein sequence: CASSLDQRAETQYF.

In its sample, this clone was seen a few times. This sequence joins TRBV30 and TRBJ2-1, with TRBD2 identical over 11 bases. Trimming took 2 bases from V and 5 from J; bases not matched to a gene: 2. The CDR3 spans 14 residues. CDR1 is GTSNPN, CDR2 SVGIG, per germline (reference sequence). The CDR3 spells CAWSPGLADNEQFF. In nucleotides, the CDR3 is TGTGCCTGGAGTCCGGGACTAGCGGACAATGAGCAGTTCTTC.

In this sample, this clone turned up a few times. V is TRBV19 and J is TRBJ2-7, with D maybe TRBD1 (6 bases). The V and J ends lost 4 bases and 2 bases respectively, with 12 bases between them. CDR1 is LNHDA and CDR2 is SQIVND in the germline V gene (reference sequence). The CDR3 totals 14 residues. CDR3 in DNA: TGTGCCAGTAGTAGACAGGCCCATACCTACGAGCAGTACTTC. Protein sequence: CASSRQAHTYEQYF.

The gene calls are TRBV29-1 and TRBJ2-7; possible D gene TRBD2, 6 bases. This CDR3 has 14 residues. Per germline, CDR1 SQVTM and CDR2 ANQGSEA. V lost 3 bases, J lost 0 bases, and 12 bases lay in between. CDR3 protein: CSVEGLASSYEQYF. The CDR3 bases are TGCAGCGTTGAGGGTCTAGCGTCCTCCTACGAGCAGTACTTC.

CDR3 residues: CASSHPDNMNTEAFF. The CDR3 DNA reads as TGCGCCAGCAGCCATCCAGACAACATGAACACTGAAGCTTTCTTT. The chain carries TRBV4-1 and TRBJ1-1, with D uncertain. Trimming took 3 bases from V and 0 from J, leaving 11 bases between them. The CDR3 has 15 residues. CDR1 MGHRA and CDR2 YSYEKL come from the germline V gene.

The chain has TRBV5-1 and TRBJ2-1; 8 bases are a match to TRBD2. The V and J ends lost 4 bases and 1 base, in that order; junction bases with no gene match: 10. The CDR3 covers 17 residues. Looked up from germline, CDR1 is SGHRS and CDR2 is YFSETQ. The CDR3 region is CASSALRGLGSYNEQFF. In DNA, the CDR3 is TGCGCCAGCAGCGCGCTCCGGGGACTAGGGTCCTACAATGAGCAGTTCTTC.

The chain recombines TRBV5-1 with TRBJ2-7, with 11 bases fitting TRBD2. The germline CDR1 and CDR2 sequences are SGHRS and YFSETQ. V lost 4 bases to trimming and J lost 3 bases; unmatched junction nucleotides: 3. The CDR3 consists of 14 residues. This chain's CDR3 is CASSPGTSGYEQYF. DNA for the CDR3: TGCGCCAGCAGCCCAGGGACTAGCGGCTACGAGCAGTACTTC.

The chain couples TRBV5-6 to TRBJ2-7, with a possible D match to TRBD2 (6 bases). The CDR3 extends over 18 amino acids. Germline CDR1 is SGHDT and CDR2 is YYEEEE. V lost 1 base and J 3 bases, leaving 23 bases between the germline ends. The CDR3 nucleotides are TGTGCCAGCAGCTTGCGTAGTCTAGCGTACGCCCGGGGCTACGAGCAGTACGTC. The encoded protein is CASSLRSLAYARGYEQYV.

This chain joins TRBV25-1 and TRBJ2-3; 10 bases match TRBD2. J lost 0 bases, V lost 7 bases, and 4 bases had no gene match. The length of the CDR3 is 15 residues. Germline loops: CDR1 MGHDK, CDR2 SYGVNS. This chain's CDR3 is CASTPGLASTDTQYF. CDR3 bases: TGTGCCAGCACACCGGGACTAGCGAGCACAGATACGCAGTATTTT. Variable domain in full (rest from reference TRBV25-1 and TRBJ2-3): EADIYQTPRYLVIGTGKKITLECSQTMGHDKMYWYQQDPGMELHLIHYSYGVNSTEKGDLSSESTVSRIRTEHFPLTLESARPSHTSQYLCASTPGLASTDTQYFGPGTRLTVL.

The chain recombines TRBV2 with TRBJ1-2, with D perhaps matching TRBD1 (5 bases). CDR1 and CDR2 from the germline V gene are SNHLY and FYNNEI. This CDR3 has 11 residues. Trimming took off 3 bases at V and 14 bases at J, with 13 bases between the two ends. CDR3 amino acids: CASSETAGWTF. The CDR3 bases are TGTGCCAGCAGTGAGACAGCTGGGTGGACCTTC.

The V gene is TRBV19, the J gene TRBJ2-4; TRBD2 is a possible D gene (5 bases). With 6 bases removed from V and 2 bases from J, the gap between germline ends came to 11 bases. Per the germline V gene, CDR1 is LNHDA and CDR2 is SQIVND (reference sequence). The CDR3 extends over 14 amino acids. The DNA of the CDR3 is TGTGCCAGTAGAGAGGACGGGACCAAAAACATTCAGTACTTC. Its translation is CASREDGTKNIQYF.

This clone showed up just a few times. This chain connects TRBV7-9 to TRBJ2-1; D may be TRBD2 (7 bases). This CDR3 comprises 14 residues. Germline lookup yields CDR1 SEHNR and CDR2 FQNEAQ (reference sequence). Trimming took 4 bases from V and 4 from J, leaving 11 bases between them. CDR3 DNA: TGTGCCAGCAGCTGGGGGGGGACATACAATGAGCAGTTCTTC. Its protein product is CASSWGGTYNEQFF.

The rearrangement links TRBV5-1 to TRBJ2-1; 9 nucleotides line up with TRBD2. The ends lost 4 bases at V and 8 bases at J; junction bases unmatched: 13. CDR3 length: 16 residues. Germline assignment: CDR1 SGHRS and CDR2 YFSETQ. CDR3 loop: CASSPLAGNLFDEQFF. For the CDR3, the DNA is TGCGCCAGCAGCCCTCTAGCGGGAAATCTATTTGATGAGCAGTTCTTC.

This clone was counted only a few times. This chain joins TRBV7-6 and TRBJ2-7, with 7 bases fitting TRBD1. The CDR3 runs to 15 residues. The trim removed 2 bases at V and 5 bases at J, leaving 9 bases unmatched. Germline-derived CDR1 and CDR2 are SGHVS and FNYEAQ. CDR3 sequence: CASSLTAGQEHEQYF. The CDR3 DNA follows: TGTGCCAGCAGCTTAACGGCCGGACAGGAGCACGAGCAGTACTTC.

This clone occurred a few times. V is TRBV11-2 and J is TRBJ1-1; 8 bases align to TRBD1. The CDR3 contains 13 residues. CDR1 SGHAT and CDR2 FQNNGV come from the germline V gene. J was trimmed by 5 bases and V by 5 bases; bases with no gene match: 4. CDR3 in amino acids: CASSVGQGTEAFF. The CDR3, as DNA: TGTGCCAGCAGCGTTGGACAGGGAACTGAAGCTTTCTTT.

The chain couples TRBV27 to TRBJ2-5; a possible D gene is TRBD1 (6 bases). V lost 0 bases to trimming and J lost 9 bases, with 17 bases between them. The CDR3 loop spans 15 amino acids. CDR1 is MNHEY and CDR2 is SMNVEV in the germline V gene (reference sequence). The CDR3 bases are TGTGCCAGCAGTTTATCTACGGGCAGGAACAGGGCCCAGTACTTC. It codes for CASSLSTGRNRAQYF.

As regards this clone: At one end the junction does not follow the germline gene, possibly because of a read error. The chain couples TRBV30 to TRBJ2-7; 7 bases agree with TRBD2. The germline V gene encodes CDR1 GTSNPN and CDR2 SVGIG (reference sequence). The CDR3 sequence is 14 residues long. The CDR3 sequence: CAWSLYGQAGPDAF. The CDR3 nucleotides are TGTGCCTGGAGCTTGTACGGACAAGCGGGGCCGGACGCATTC.

The rearrangement uses TRBV7-3 and TRBJ2-1, with 7 positions matching TRBD1. The CDR3 has 12 residues. Unmatched junction bases numbered 4, after V lost 5 bases and J lost 9 bases. Germline CDR1 reads SGHTA; CDR2 reads FQGTGA. CDR3 residues: CASSVTGVEQFF. Written as DNA, the CDR3 is TGTGCCAGCAGCGTTACAGGGGTTGAGCAGTTCTTC.